The 13 T cell receptor beta chains below all came from one sample that was sequenced in a study of cytomegalovirus exposure and HLA in healthy donors. It was with 60 Vbeta and 13 Jbeta primers that the PCR ran. Sequenced by immunoSEQ multiplex PCR; TCRdb stores in-frame clones only, minus some. Of about 85,000 clones detected, around 80% appear once; the ten largest clones hold less than 40%. The sample taken for sequencing was PBMCs. The receptors were gathered from a man aged 50 to 59 in good health and CMV-seropositive.

Comment on this clone: A junction boundary mismatches the germline segment, possibly from a read error. The chain links TRBV7-9 to TRBJ2-1; 8 positions agree with TRBD1. Germline V gene lookup returns CDR1 SEHNR and CDR2 FQNEAQ (reference sequence). The CDR3 sequence is 16 residues long. CDR3 sequence: CSSSPGGRGPNNEQFF. The DNA for the CDR3 is TGTTCCAGCAGCCCCGGTGGCAGGGGGCCTAACAATGAGCAGTTCTTC.

V usage is TRBV7-8 and J usage is TRBJ1-1, with 8 bases that match TRBD1. The V segment lost 5 bases and the J segment 1 base; nucleotides outside the gene matches: 9. The CDR3 is 16 residues long. Germline CDR1 reads SGHVS; CDR2 reads FQNEAQ. CDR3 sequence: CASSTDVGTGNTEAFF. Here the CDR3 DNA reads TGTGCCAGCAGCACCGATGTGGGGACAGGGAACACTGAAGCTTTCTTT.

In this sample, this clone turned up a few times. V and J are TRBV6-5 and TRBJ2-7, with a possible D match to TRBD1 (5 bases). Per germline, CDR1 MNHEY and CDR2 SVGAGI. V was shortened by 4 bases and J by 5 bases, with 9 bases between the two germline ends. The CDR3 is 12 amino acids. CDR3 sequence reads: CASSFRDNEQYF. The CDR3, as DNA: TGTGCCAGCAGTTTCAGGGATAACGAGCAGTACTTC.

The chain carries TRBV10-3 and TRBJ2-3, with 8 nucleotides matching TRBD2. The V and J ends lost 6 bases and 2 bases, in that order; junction bases with no gene match: 7. The length of the CDR3 is 15 residues. From germline, CDR1 is ENHRY and CDR2 SYGVKD. DNA for the CDR3: TGTGCCATCAGGAGGACTAGCAGCGACACAGATACGCAGTATTTT. Its protein product is CAIRRTSSDTDTQYF.

V and J are TRBV5-8 and TRBJ2-3; 9 positions match TRBD1. V was clipped by 6 bases and J by 4 bases; unmatched bases: 6. The CDR3 is 14 amino acids. Germline V lookup: CDR1 SGHTS, CDR2 YDEGEE. In DNA, the CDR3 is TGTGCCAGCAACTACAGGGGGCTGGCAGATACGCAGTATTTT. Its translation: CASNYRGLADTQYF.

The chain combines TRBV20-1 with TRBJ1-1; D not resolved. The germline V gene encodes CDR1 DFQATT and CDR2 SNEGSKA (reference sequence). This CDR3 has 11 amino acids. V lost 7 bases, J lost 10 bases, and 16 bases lay in between. The CDR3 nucleotides are TGCAGTGGGATAGACGGGATGCGAGCTTTCTTT. Residues: CSGIDGMRAFF.

This chain uses TRBV19 with TRBJ2-3, with D maybe TRBD2 (6 bases). The CDR3 totals 16 residues. In germline, CDR1 is LNHDA, CDR2 SQIVND (reference sequence). Trimming took 5 bases from V and 2 from J, leaving 17 bases between them. The CDR3 DNA reads as TGTGCCAGTAGTCCCTCCCTAGCGAGAATCACAGATACGCAGTATTTT. It is translated as CASSPSLARITDTQYF.

This rearrangement joins TRBV6-5 to TRBJ2-7, with D possibly TRBD2 on 5 matching bases. The CDR3 has 13 residues. Germline lookup yields CDR1 MNHEY and CDR2 SVGAGI. Trimming removed 5 bases from V and 3 bases from J, with 11 bases in between. CDR3 loop: CASSLDGGYEQYF. Here the CDR3 DNA reads TGTGCCAGCAGTCTGGACGGAGGCTACGAGCAGTACTTC.

This clone was recorded once. The chain carries TRBV10-3 and TRBJ1-5; TRBD1 matches 9 bases. This CDR3 has 15 residues. Trimming removed 6 bases from V and 0 bases from J; junction bases left unmatched: 3. CDR1 and CDR2 from the germline V gene are ENHRY and SYGVKD. CDR3 sequence: CAIRDRGDSNQPQHF. The CDR3 coding sequence is TGTGCCATCAGGGACAGGGGAGATAGCAATCAGCCCCAGCATTTT.

This chain's CDR3 is CASSFAGGAYEQYF. The CDR3 DNA reads as TGTGCCAGCAGCTTCGCGGGCGGGGCCTACGAGCAGTACTTC. V and J are TRBV5-4 and TRBJ2-7, with D possibly TRBD2 on 6 matching bases. Germline-derived CDR1 and CDR2 are SGHNT and YYREEE (reference sequence). Between the trimmed V and J ends, which lost 2 bases and 2 bases, there was a span of 11 bases. This CDR3 is 14 amino acids long.

About this clone itself: The germline gene is not matched at one end of the junction; a read error may be the cause. V is TRBV7-7 and J is TRBJ2-1; D is perhaps TRBD1 (6 bases). Per germline, CDR1 SSHAT and CDR2 FNYEAQ (reference sequence). CDR3 size: 13 residues. The CDR3 is CASSTDRLNEQFF. Here the CDR3 DNA reads TGTGCTAGCAGCACTGACAGGCTGAATGAGCAGTTCTTC.

The chain uses TRBV29-1 and TRBJ2-1; 15 bases map to TRBD2. CDR3 length equals 18 residues. Germline CDR1 and CDR2: SQVTM and ANQGSEA. V was clipped by 0 bases and J by 6 bases; unmatched bases: 9. CDR3 sequence (DNA): TGCAGCGTTGAAGAAGGAGGCGGACTAGCGGGAGGGGTCAATGAGCAGTTCTTC. Protein sequence: CSVEEGGGLAGGVNEQFF.

This chain uses TRBV7-2 with TRBJ2-7, with D perhaps matching TRBD2 (6 bases). V was shortened by 1 base and J by 3 bases, with 13 bases between the two germline ends. The CDR3 extends over 15 amino acids. Germline V gene lookup returns CDR1 SGHTA and CDR2 FQGNSA. The CDR3 DNA reads TGTGCCAGCAGCTTAGAAAGTGGTAGCGGCTACGAGCAGTACTTC. This codes for CASSLESGSGYEQYF.